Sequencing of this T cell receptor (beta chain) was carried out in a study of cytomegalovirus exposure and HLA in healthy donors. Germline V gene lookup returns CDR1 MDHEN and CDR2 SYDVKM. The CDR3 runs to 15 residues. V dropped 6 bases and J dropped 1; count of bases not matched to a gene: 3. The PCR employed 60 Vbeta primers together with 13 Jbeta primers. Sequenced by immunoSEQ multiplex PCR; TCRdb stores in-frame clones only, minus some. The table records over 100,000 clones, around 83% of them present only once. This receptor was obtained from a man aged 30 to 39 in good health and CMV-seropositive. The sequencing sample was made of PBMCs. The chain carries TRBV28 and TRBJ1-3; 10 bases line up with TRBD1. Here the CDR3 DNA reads TGTGCCAGCAGAAGGGACAGGGGATCTGGAAACACCATATATTTT. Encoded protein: CASRRDRGSGNTIYF. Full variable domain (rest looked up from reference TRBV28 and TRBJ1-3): DVKVTQSSRYLVKRTGEKVFLECVQDMDHENMFWYRQDPGLGLRLIYFSYDVKMKEKGDIPEGYSVSREKKERFSLILESASTNQTSMYLCASRRDRGSGNTIYFGEGSWLTVV.